This entry lists 9 T cell receptor beta chains sequenced from one sample in a study of prognosis after radiotherapy for stage I lung cancer. Two-round multiplex PCR on genomic DNA was the method by which TCR beta CDR3 was amplified. Individual primers that were specific to each TRBV and TRBJ gene served in first-round PCR. TCRdb reprocessed the multiplex PCR reads with MiXCR, giving one entry per CDR3 protein. The sample has just under 20,000 distinct CDR3 sequences; roughly a quarter are singletons. Specimen: PBMCs, collected before or after stereotactic body radiation therapy (not recorded which). These TCRs come from a donor over 45 with non-small cell lung cancer.

There are many counts of this clonotype. The J gene is TRBJ2-3, the V gene TRBV5-1; D might be TRBD2 (6 bases). Trimming cost V 4 bases and J 2 bases, with 11 bases left between them. This CDR3 region has 14 residues. In germline, CDR1 is SGHRS, CDR2 YFSETQ. CDR3 bases: TGCGCCAGCAGCGGTCGCGGGGCCACAGATACGCAGTATTTT. This translates into CASSGRGATDTQYF.

The genes are TRBV6-2 or TRBV6-3 and TRBJ2-2; 8 nucleotides line up with TRBD1. CDR3 length: 15 residues. In germline, CDR1 is MNHEY, CDR2 SVGEGT. V was pared by 8 bases and J by 7 bases, with 12 bases of the junction left unmatched. The DNA of the CDR3 is TGTGCCAGCGGCCGGGACAGGAAGGTTGGCGGGGAGCTGTTTTTT. It encodes CASGRDRKVGGELFF.

This clonotype was counted at least ten times. The chain recombines TRBV11-2 with TRBJ2-3; 8 bases align to TRBD1. The junction had 6 bases not matched to a gene; V was cut back by 3 bases and J by 1 base. The CDR3 has 16 amino acids. In germline, CDR1 is SGHAT, CDR2 FQNNGV. CDR3: CASSFQGAHGTDTQYF. CDR3 coding DNA: TGTGCCAGCAGCTTCCAGGGGGCGCACGGCACAGATACGCAGTATTTT.

At least ten counts were recorded for this clonotype. CDR3 coding DNA: TGTGCCTCGATGACAAGTTTTACCCTAGCCAAAAACATTCAGTACTTC. Its protein product is CASMTSFTLAKNIQYF. This chain links TRBV19 with TRBJ2-4; D unclear. This CDR3 contains 16 residues. Trimming removed 11 bases from V and 0 bases from J, with 20 bases in between. The V gene's germline CDR1 is LNHDA and CDR2 SQIVND (reference sequence).

This clonotype occurred many times. This chain links TRBV7-9 with TRBJ2-7, with no clear D. This CDR3 has 12 amino acids. V was pared by 3 bases and J by 6 bases, with 9 bases between. Per the germline V gene, CDR1 is SEHNR and CDR2 is FQNEAQ (reference sequence). The CDR3 nucleotides are TGTGCCAGCAGCTTTTGGCTGGTCGAGCAGTACTTC. It codes for CASSFWLVEQYF.

In its sample, this clonotype was seen many times. This rearrangement joins TRBV3-1 to TRBJ2-3, with D possibly TRBD2 on 5 matching bases. Germline V gene data show CDR1 as LGHDT and CDR2 as YNNKEL (reference sequence). The CDR3 is 15 amino acids. V dropped 4 bases and J dropped 4 bases, with 15 bases sitting between them. CDR3 in DNA: TGTGCCAGCAGCCTGATGGGAGAGTCGTCAGATACGCAGTATTTT. It codes for CASSLMGESSDTQYF.

In its sample, this clonotype was seen many times. This sequence joins TRBV7-9 and TRBJ1-2, with D tentatively TRBD1 (5 bases). Trimming removed 5 bases at V and 7 bases at J, with 17 bases between. CDR1 is SEHNR and CDR2 is FQNEAQ in the germline V gene (reference sequence). The CDR3 totals 14 residues. The DNA for the CDR3 is TGTGCCAGCAGCATCAGGGTTCGGATAGGTGGCTACACCTTC. Its translation is CASSIRVRIGGYTF.

This clonotype has a count of ten or more. V gene TRBV6-1 combines with J gene TRBJ2-1, with a weak D call TRBD2 (6 bases). The CDR3 contains 12 residues. V lost 7 bases, J lost 9 bases, and 13 bases lay in between. The germline CDR1 and CDR2 sequences are MNHNS and SASEGT. The CDR3 DNA sequence: TGTGCCAGCACCACCGGAGGGGTTGAGCAGTTCTTC. This gives the protein CASTTGGVEQFF.

Many counts were recorded for this clonotype. The rearrangement joins TRBV5-1 to TRBJ2-3, with TRBD1 matching 8 bases. In germline, CDR1 is SGHRS, CDR2 YFSETQ. V was pared by 3 bases and J by 5 bases, with 8 bases of the junction left unmatched. This CDR3 spans 15 amino acids. As DNA, the CDR3 is TGCGCCAGCAGCTATGGGACAGGATCCGTAGATACGCAGTATTTT. Amino acids: CASSYGTGSVDTQYF.